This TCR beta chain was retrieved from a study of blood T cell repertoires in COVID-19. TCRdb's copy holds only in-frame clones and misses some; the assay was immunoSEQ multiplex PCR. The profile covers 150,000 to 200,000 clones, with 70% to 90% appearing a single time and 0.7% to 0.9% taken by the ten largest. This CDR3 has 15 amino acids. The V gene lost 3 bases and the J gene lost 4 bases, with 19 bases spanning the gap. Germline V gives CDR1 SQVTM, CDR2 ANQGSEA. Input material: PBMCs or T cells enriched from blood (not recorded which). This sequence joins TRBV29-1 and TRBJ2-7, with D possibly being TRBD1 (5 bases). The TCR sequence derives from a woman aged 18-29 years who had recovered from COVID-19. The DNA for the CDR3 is TGCAGCGTTGACTGTCGTTACAGGTTACTATACGAGCAGTACTTC. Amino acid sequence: CSVDCRYRLLYEQYF.